This T cell receptor beta chain comes out of a study of blood T cell repertoires in COVID-19. The wider study: COVID-19 samples, acute and convalescent, were from the United States, Italy and Spain.

The study drew participants aged about 18 to 95 years from fewer than 30 US areas. Participants reported their clinical history, and cohort assignment relied on those reports. The CDR3 runs 15 residues. V trimming: 1 base; J trimming: 3 bases; junction bases outside the gene matches: 3. Looked up from germline, CDR1 is SGHNT and CDR2 is YYREEE (reference sequence). The data were produced by immunoSEQ multiplex PCR, yet TCRdb's version contains in-frame clones alone and is incomplete. The sample carries hundreds of thousands of clones, 85% to 90% recorded once. A single count supports this clone. The source material was PBMCs or T cells enriched from blood (not recorded which). This clonotype was sampled from a woman aged 45 to 65 who had recovered from COVID-19. V is TRBV5-4 and J is TRBJ2-2; 7 positions agree with TRBD1. The CDR3 nucleotides are TGTGCCAGCAGCTTGTTGCAGGGGGACACCGGGGAGCTGTTTTTT. Protein sequence: CASSLLQGDTGELFF. Full variable domain (remainder filled in from reference TRBV5-4 and TRBJ2-2): ETGVTQSPTHLIKTRGQQVTLRCSSQSGHNTVSWYQQALGQGPQFIFQYYREEENGRGNFPPRFSGLQFPNYSSELNVNALELDDSALYLCASSLLQGDTGELFFGEGSRLTVL.